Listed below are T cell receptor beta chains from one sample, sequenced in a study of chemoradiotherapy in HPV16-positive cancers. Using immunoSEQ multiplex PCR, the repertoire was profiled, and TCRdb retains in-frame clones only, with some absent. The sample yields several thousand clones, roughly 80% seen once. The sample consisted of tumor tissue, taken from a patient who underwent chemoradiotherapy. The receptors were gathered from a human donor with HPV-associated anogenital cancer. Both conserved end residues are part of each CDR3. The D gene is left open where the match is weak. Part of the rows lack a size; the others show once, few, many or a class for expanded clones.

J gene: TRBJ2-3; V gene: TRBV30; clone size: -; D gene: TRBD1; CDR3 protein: CAWRTGTYTQYF; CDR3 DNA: TGTGCCTGGCGGACAGGGACGTATACGCAGTATTTT
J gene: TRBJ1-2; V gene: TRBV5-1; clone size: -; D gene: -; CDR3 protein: CASRRFMENYGYTF; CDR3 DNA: TGCGCCAGCAGAAGATTCATGGAAAACTATGGCTACACCTTC
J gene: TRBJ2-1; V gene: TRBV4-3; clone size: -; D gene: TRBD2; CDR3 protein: CASSQDLGLAGKREQFF; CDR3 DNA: TGCGCCAGCAGCCAAGATTTAGGGCTAGCGGGGAAAAGGGAGCAGTTCTTC
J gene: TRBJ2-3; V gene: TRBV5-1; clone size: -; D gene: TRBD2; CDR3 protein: CASRAQLADTDTQYF; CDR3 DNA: TGCGCCAGCAGAGCCCAACTAGCGGACACAGATACGCAGTATTTT
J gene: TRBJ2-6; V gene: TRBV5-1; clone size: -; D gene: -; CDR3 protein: CASSRDGVSGANVLTF; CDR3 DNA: TGCGCCAGCAGTCGGGACGGGGTCTCCGGGGCCAACGTCCTGACTTTC
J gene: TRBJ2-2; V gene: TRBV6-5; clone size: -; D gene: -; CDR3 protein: CASSSPTGELFF; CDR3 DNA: TGTGCCAGCAGTTCACCGACCGGGGAGCTGTTTTTT
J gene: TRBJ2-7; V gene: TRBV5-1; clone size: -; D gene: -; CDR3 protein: CASSLGRYEQYF; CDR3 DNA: TGCGCCAGCAGCTTGGGACGGTACGAGCAGTACTTC
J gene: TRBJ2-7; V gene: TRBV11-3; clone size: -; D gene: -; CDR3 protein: CASSLVRSGGEQYF; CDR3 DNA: TGTGCCAGCAGCTTAGTCCGTTCCGGGGGCGAGCAGTACTTC
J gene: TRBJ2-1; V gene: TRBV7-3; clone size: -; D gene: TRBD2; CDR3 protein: CASSNGEGRNNEQFF; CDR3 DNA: TGTGCCAGCAGTAATGGGGAGGGCCGAAACAATGAGCAGTTCTTC
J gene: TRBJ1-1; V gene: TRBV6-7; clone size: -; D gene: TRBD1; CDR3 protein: CASSYSPGQHLNTEAFF; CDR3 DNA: TGTGCCAGCAGTTACTCTCCGGGACAGCATCTTAACACTGAAGCTTTCTTT
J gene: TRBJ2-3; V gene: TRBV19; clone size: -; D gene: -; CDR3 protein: CASSMGNTQYF; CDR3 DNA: TGTGCCAGTAGTATGGGTAATACGCAGTATTTT
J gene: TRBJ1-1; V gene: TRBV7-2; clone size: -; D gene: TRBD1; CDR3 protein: CASSLPQTGARSAFF; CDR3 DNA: TGTGCCAGCAGCTTACCCCAGACAGGGGCCCGGTCGGCTTTCTTT
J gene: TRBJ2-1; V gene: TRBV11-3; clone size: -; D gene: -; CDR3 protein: CASSLAPLRNEQFF; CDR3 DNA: TGTGCCAGCAGCTTAGCCCCACTCCGAAATGAGCAGTTCTTC
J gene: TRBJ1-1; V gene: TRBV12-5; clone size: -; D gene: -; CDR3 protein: CASGLDMNTEAFF; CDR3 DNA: TGTGCTAGTGGTTTAGATATGAACACTGAAGCTTTCTTT
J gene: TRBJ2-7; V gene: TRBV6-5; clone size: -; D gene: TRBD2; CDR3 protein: CASSNGLAKYF; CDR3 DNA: TGTGCCAGCAGTAATGGACTAGCGAAGTACTTC
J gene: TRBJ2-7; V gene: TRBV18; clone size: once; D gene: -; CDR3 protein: CASSSGTSSYEQYF; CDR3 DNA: TGTGCCAGCTCATCGGGGACATCGTCCTACGAGCAGTACTTC
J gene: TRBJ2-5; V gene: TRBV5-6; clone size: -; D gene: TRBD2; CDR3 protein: CASSRWTGGVARETQYF; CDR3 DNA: TGTGCCAGCAGCCGGTGGACGGGAGGAGTCGCACGAGAGACCCAGTACTTC
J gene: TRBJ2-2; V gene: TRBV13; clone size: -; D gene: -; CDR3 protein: CASSRAGTVNTGELFF; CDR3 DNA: TGTGCCAGCAGCCGGGCCGGGACCGTGAACACCGGGGAGCTGTTTTTT
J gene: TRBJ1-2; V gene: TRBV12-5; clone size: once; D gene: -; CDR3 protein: CASGLSGYTF; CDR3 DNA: TGTGCTAGTGGTTTGAGCGGCTACACCTTC
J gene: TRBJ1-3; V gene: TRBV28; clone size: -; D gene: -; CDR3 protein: CASSLYSNGERNTIYF; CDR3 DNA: TGTGCCAGCAGTCTCTATTCTAACGGGGAGAGAAACACCATATATTTT
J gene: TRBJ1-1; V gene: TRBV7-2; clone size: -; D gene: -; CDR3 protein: CASSTPTGLGTEAFF; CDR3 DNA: TGTGCCAGCAGCACTCCTACAGGGTTGGGAACTGAAGCTTTCTTT
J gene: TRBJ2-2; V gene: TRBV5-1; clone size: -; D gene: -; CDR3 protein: CASSLGTILGELFF; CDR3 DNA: TGCGCCAGCAGCTTGGGGACTATTCTCGGGGAGCTGTTTTTT
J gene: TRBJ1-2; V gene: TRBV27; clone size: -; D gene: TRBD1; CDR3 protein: CASSPGDRGRLGYTF; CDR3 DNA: TGTGCCAGCAGTCCCGGGGACAGGGGCCGTCTTGGCTACACCTTC
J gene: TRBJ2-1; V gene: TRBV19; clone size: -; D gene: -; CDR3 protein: CASSISLEGDNEQFF; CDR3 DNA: TGTGCCAGTAGTATTTCACTAGAGGGGGACAATGAGCAGTTCTTC
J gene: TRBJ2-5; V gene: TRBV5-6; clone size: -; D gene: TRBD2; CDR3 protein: CASTLAGGVETQYF; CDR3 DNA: TGTGCCAGCACCCTTGCGGGAGGGGTCGAGACCCAGTACTTC
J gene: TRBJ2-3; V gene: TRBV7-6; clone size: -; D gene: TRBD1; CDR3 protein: CASSVRQGSDTQYF; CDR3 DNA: TGTGCCAGCAGCGTAAGACAGGGCTCAGATACGCAGTATTTT
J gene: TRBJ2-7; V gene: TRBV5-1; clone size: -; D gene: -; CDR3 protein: CASSFRAGILHEQYF; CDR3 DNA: TGCGCCAGCAGCTTCCGAGCTGGTATCCTCCACGAGCAGTACTTC
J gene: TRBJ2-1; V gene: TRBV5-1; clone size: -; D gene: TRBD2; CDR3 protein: CASSLVAGGGDNEQFF; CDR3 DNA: TGCGCCAGCAGCTTGGTAGCGGGGGGAGGGGACAATGAGCAGTTCTTC
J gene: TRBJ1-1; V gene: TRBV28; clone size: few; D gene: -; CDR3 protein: CVAQGNTEAFF; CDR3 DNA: TGTGTCGCCCAGGGGAACACTGAAGCTTTCTTT
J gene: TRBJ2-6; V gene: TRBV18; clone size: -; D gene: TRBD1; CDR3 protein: CASSPRTGALSGANVLTF; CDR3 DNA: TGTGCCAGCTCACCTCGGACAGGGGCCCTCTCTGGGGCCAACGTCCTGACTTTC
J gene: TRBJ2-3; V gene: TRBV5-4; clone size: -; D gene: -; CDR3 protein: CASSLRGTDTQYF; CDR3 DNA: TGTGCCAGCAGCTTGAGGGGGACAGATACGCAGTATTTT
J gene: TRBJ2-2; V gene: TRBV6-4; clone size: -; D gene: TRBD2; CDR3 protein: CASSSSGINTGELFF; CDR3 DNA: TGTGCCAGCAGCTCTAGCGGGATTAACACCGGGGAGCTGTTTTTT
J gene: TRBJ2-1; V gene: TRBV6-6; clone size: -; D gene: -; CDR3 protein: CASSYSVQGNEQFF; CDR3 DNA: TGTGCCAGCAGTTACTCCGTTCAGGGCAATGAGCAGTTCTTC
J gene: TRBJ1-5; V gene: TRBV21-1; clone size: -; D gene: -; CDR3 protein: CASSRRVGQPQHF; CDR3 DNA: TGTGCCAGCAGCAGGAGGGTGGGCCAGCCCCAGCATTTT
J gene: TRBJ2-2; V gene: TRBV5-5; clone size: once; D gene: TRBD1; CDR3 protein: CASSLTGVNTGELFF; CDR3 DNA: TGTGCCAGCAGCTTGACAGGGGTGAACACCGGGGAGCTGTTTTTT
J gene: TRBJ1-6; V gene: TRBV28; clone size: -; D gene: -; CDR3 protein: CASSTIGGFDSPLHF; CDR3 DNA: TGTGCCAGCAGTACTATCGGGGGGTTTGATTCACCCCTCCACTTT
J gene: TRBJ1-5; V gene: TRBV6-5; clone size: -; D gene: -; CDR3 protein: CASSYRSNQPQHF; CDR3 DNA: TGTGCCAGCAGTTACAGGAGCAATCAGCCCCAGCATTTT
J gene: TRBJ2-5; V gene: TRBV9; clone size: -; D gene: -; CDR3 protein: CASSLLRVKRQETQYF; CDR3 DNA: TGTGCCAGCAGCCTTCTGAGGGTAAAACGGCAGGAGACCCAGTACTTC
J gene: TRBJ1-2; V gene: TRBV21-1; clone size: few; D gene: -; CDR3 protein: CASSKVWGNRGYGYTF; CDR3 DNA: TGTGCCAGCAGCAAAGTATGGGGGAACAGGGGCTATGGCTACACCTTC
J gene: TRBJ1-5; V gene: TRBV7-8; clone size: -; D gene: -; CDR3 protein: CASSLAIQINQPQHF; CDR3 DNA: TGTGCCAGCAGCTTAGCGATCCAGATTAATCAGCCCCAGCATTTT
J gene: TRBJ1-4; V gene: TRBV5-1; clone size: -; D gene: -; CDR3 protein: CASSFGTGGEKLFF; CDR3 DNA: TGCGCCAGCAGCTTCGGCACAGGTGGGGAAAAACTGTTTTTT